The present entry profiles one T cell receptor (beta chain) with its context. Its recognized antigen is unknown. No much larger clone is present one base from it, and per-base qualities are unavailable. CD8 naive samples were obtained by positive selection for CCR7 among CD45RO-negative cells, yielding a CD45RA+CCR7+ population from which TemRA cells were excluded. Healthy HIV-negative adults with no recently reported acute infections or vaccinations were included as donors. Only Caucasian adults living in Nashville, Tennessee, USA were represented among the donors. Blood was collected by leukapheresis, and PBMCs were isolated by Ficoll-Histopaque density gradient centrifugation and then cryopreserved in liquid nitrogen vapor phase. Analytical flow cytometry was used to check the purity and quantity of every magnetically sorted T cell population. Genomic DNA was isolated from each sorted fraction and quantified by UV absorbance on a Nanodrop 2000c.

Using the deep immunoSEQ assay, multiplex PCR amplified TCR CDR3 regions from genomic DNA. For each cell subset, the extracted genomic DNA was distributed evenly across all wells of several immunoSEQ 96-well plates, and each plate served as one replicate. For sorted subsets, each replicate PCR was loaded with roughly 200 ng genomic DNA, equivalent to about 33,000 T cell genomes. The purified libraries were quantified using a Qubit 3.0 fluorometer, sized with a Bioanalyzer 2100, and then quantified again using the KAPA Library Quantification kit. A separate single-read 150-cycle Illumina NextSeq 550 flow cell was used to sequence each immunoSEQ 96-well plate. The paper's data handling went like this. Because the immunoSEQ output held only junctional sequences and lacked quality scores, the filtering could not match the filtering applied to full-length reads. Sequences were annotated with PyIR, a Python wrapper for IgBLAST v1.9, using IMGT germline references to assign V/J genes and CDR3. Any read was removed if the V/J assignment was weak (E-value above 1e-6), the CDR3 was missing, or the read contained stop codons, out-of-frame junctions, or ambiguous translated residues. V3J clonotypes were defined by identical inferred V gene, J gene, and CDR3 amino acid sequence. Percentage overlap between repertoires was calculated by dividing the number of shared unique clonotypes by the size of the smaller repertoire. Three approaches were used to assess repertoire richness: RTK rarefaction, the Chao1 estimator, and Recon v2.1 estimates of unobserved clonotypes. Generation probabilities were computed with OLGA for all TCRbeta clonotypes obtained by the gDNA method from a few donors. TCRdb provides this immuneACCESS table in a form limited to in-frame rearrangements. Some clones are lacking; in checked studies, under half of them reflect an unresolved V gene, and why the rest are absent is not known. The V and J calls and the clone size are those of that table, but D and trimming were determined from the DNA. The sample table records millions of clones; about 95% of these occur just once. Of the sample, roughly 1% is held by the ten largest clones.

The CDR3 starts with the cysteine, ends with the phenylalanine, and has 14 residues. CDR3 DNA only is kept here, 42 bases in frame from base 1. The germline V gene gives CDR1 as SNHLY and CDR2 as FYNNEI. Ends trimmed: V by 3 bases, J by 6 bases; bases unmatched to a gene: 4. This record comes from a study of shared clonotypes between healthy human individuals (dated by TCRdb to 2020 to 2021). A note on the overall study: The cohort included three men and a couple of women between 18 and 49 years of age. For each donor, CD4 naive and CD4 memory were each given three plates, CD8 naive was given two plates, and CD8 memory was given one plate. Blood TCR repertoires of several healthy adults were deeply sequenced to estimate repertoire size and the extent of clonotype sharing between individuals. Libraries were prepared and TCR repertoires were sequenced by different laboratories using diverse techniques, in order to increase sequencing depth and limit assay-specific biases. Leukapheresis yielded between about 0.94 and 10 billion PBMCs per donor.

Paper-wide results and their limitations: Across a few donors, 5% to 6% of naive CD4, approximately 3.6% of naive CD8, around 2.1% of memory CD4, and roughly 0.4% of memory CD8 clonotypes were shared. Pairwise subsampling indicated that sequencing depth was expected to affect the degree of clonotype sharing among donors. The small number of donors limited the genetic and exposure-history diversity represented. Rarefaction of sorted-subset datasets indicated incomplete sequencing despite the large sequencing depth. Larger estimated clonotype richness was generally found for naive subsets than for memory subsets. Compared with non-shared clonotypes, clonotypes shared by all four sorted-subset donors had higher generation probabilities. Sampling was restricted to blood, and TCR repertoires in tissue are likely to differ from TCR repertoires in blood.

The TCR originated in a young man in good health. Sample: naive CD8+ T cells sorted from blood. Per the publication, the cell subset or site label means: CD45RA+CCR7+. In this chain, TRBV2 is recombined with TRBJ2-1, with 8 bases aligning to TRBD2. The CDR3 loop reads CASSEGLVGNEQFF. The sequence in DNA is TGTGCCAGCAGTGAGGGACTAGTTGGCAATGAGCAGTTCTTC.